The rows below give T cell receptor beta chains drawn from one sample of a study of shared clonotypes between healthy human individuals. Sequencing used immunoSEQ multiplex PCR; TCRdb keeps in-frame clones, though not all of them. The table has 2 million to 2.5 million clones, 95% seen once. Sequenced material: naive CD4+ T cells sorted from blood. These receptors all come from a man younger than 35 in good health. Both conserved end residues are part of each CDR3. D genes are given only for firm matches. The size of a clone is reported for some rows only, either as once, few or many, or as a class for expanded clones.

j_gene	v_gene	d_gene	abundance	CDR3nt	CDR3aa
TRBJ2-2	TRBV29-1	NA	NA	TGCAGCGTGGGGTTCACCGGGGAGCTGTTTTTT	CSVGFTGELFF
TRBJ2-5	TRBV9	TRBD1	NA	TGTGCCAGCAGCGTCGGACAGGGGGATGCCCGGACCCAGTACTTC	CASSVGQGDARTQYF
TRBJ1-6	TRBV28	NA	NA	TGTGCCAGCAGTTTCTACATGACCTCCTATAATTCACCCCTCCACTTT	CASSFYMTSYNSPLHF
TRBJ1-1	TRBV29-1	TRBD1	few	TGCAGCGCCGGACAGGGAGGCACCACTGAAGCTTTCTTT	CSAGQGGTTEAFF
TRBJ2-3	TRBV27	NA	NA	TGTGCCAGCAGTTTTACAGGGTTAGATACGCAGTATTTT	CASSFTGLDTQYF
TRBJ1-5	TRBV28	TRBD1	NA	TGTGCCAGTCAGGGGGCGAATCAGCCCCAGCATTTT	CASQGANQPQHF
TRBJ1-6	TRBV5-1	NA	NA	TGCGCCAGCAGCTTGTCCCCGGATCGGGACAATTCACCCCTCCACTTT	CASSLSPDRDNSPLHF
TRBJ1-1	TRBV2	NA	NA	TGTGCCAGCAGTGAGAACACCTACATGAACACTGAAGCTTTCTTT	CASSENTYMNTEAFF
TRBJ1-6	TRBV14	NA	few	TGTGCCAGCAGCCAACCCTTTGCACCCCTCCACTTT	CASSQPFAPLHF
TRBJ2-7	TRBV2	TRBD1	NA	TGTGCCAGCAGTCGGGACAGAGGTGTCTACGAGCAGTACTTC	CASSRDRGVYEQYF
TRBJ1-2	TRBV27	NA	NA	TGTGCCAGCAGTTTATCGGGTAGGGGTCTCCACTATGGCTACACCTTC	CASSLSGRGLHYGYTF
TRBJ2-7	TRBV5-4	NA	NA	TGTGCCAGCAGCCACGGGTCTTCCTACGAGCAGTACTTC	CASSHGSSYEQYF
TRBJ1-2	TRBV28	TRBD1	NA	TGTGCCAGCAGTCTGCGACAGGGTATTGGCTACACCTTC	CASSLRQGIGYTF
TRBJ2-5	TRBV6-5	NA	once	TGTGCCAGCAGCTTAAAGGGGGGGCGGGAGACCCAGTACTTC	CASSLKGGRETQYF
TRBJ2-2	TRBV27	NA	NA	TGTGCCAGCAGTTTATTAGGATTGAACACCGGGGAGCTGTTTTTT	CASSLLGLNTGELFF
TRBJ2-2	TRBV9	NA	NA	TGTGCCAGCAGCAGAAGCGGGCAGAACACCGGGGAGCTGTTTTTT	CASSRSGQNTGELFF
TRBJ2-1	TRBV28	TRBD1	NA	TGTGCCAGCAGTTCGGGACAGGGGGCCTACAATGAGCAGTTCTTC	CASSSGQGAYNEQFF
TRBJ2-2	TRBV18	TRBD1	NA	TGTGCCAGCTCACCAGGGACAGGGATAACCGGGGAGCTGTTTTTT	CASSPGTGITGELFF
TRBJ2-3	TRBV29-1	TRBD1	NA	TGCAGCGGGGGGGGACAGGGAAGAGATACGCAGTATTTT	CSGGGQGRDTQYF
TRBJ1-5	TRBV2	TRBD1	once	TGTGCCAGCAGTGAGGGGACAGCAAATCAGCCCCAGCATTTT	CASSEGTANQPQHF
TRBJ2-2	TRBV7-3	NA	NA	TGTGCCAGCAGAAAGGCAGGGACGAACACCGGGGAGCTGTTTTTT	CASRKAGTNTGELFF
TRBJ2-7	TRBV7-2	NA	NA	TGTGCCAGCAGCTTAGGTATTTCCGGTACCTACGAGCAGTACTTC	CASSLGISGTYEQYF
TRBJ1-4	TRBV6-5	NA	NA	TGTGCCAGCAGTTACTCGGGGATTACTAATGAAAAACTGTTTTTT	CASSYSGITNEKLFF